The subject of this entry is one TCR beta chain. What it recognizes is unknown. This entry belongs to a study of OX40 agonist ivuxolimab in advanced cancers. Some clones are missing from TCRdb's copy, which holds only in-frame ones; the method was immunoSEQ multiplex PCR. The sample lists tens of thousands of clones, under 95% seen once, with about 8.7% in the top ten. Study outcomes and limitations: CD8+ T cells averaged more expanded clones than CD4+.

The CDR3 loop spans 15 amino acids. J lost 7 bases, V lost 0 bases, and 1 base had no gene match. Germline V gene lookup returns CDR1 SGHAT and CDR2 FQNNGV. Source: CD4+ or CD8+ T cells sorted from blood, taken in a trial of the OX40 agonist ivuxolimab. The TCR was taken from an adult with an advanced solid tumor such as melanoma, head and neck, liver or kidney cancer. J is TRBJ1-6 and V is TRBV11-2; 9 bases map to TRBD1. CDR3 sequence: CASSLEGQGNSPLHF. In nucleotides, the CDR3 is TGTGCCAGCAGCTTAGAGGGACAGGGAAATTCACCCCTCCACTTT.